A single sample is the source of the 24 T cell receptor beta chains below, sequenced in a study of T cell changes during pregnancy in multiple sclerosis. Sequenced by immunoSEQ multiplex PCR; TCRdb stores in-frame clones only, minus some. The table records tens of thousands of clones, roughly nine tenths of them present only once. The sample was CD4+ T cells from peripheral blood mononuclear cells, taken in the first trimester of pregnancy. These receptors all come from a female donor with multiple sclerosis, enrolled in a pregnancy study.

The chain is built from TRBV5-1 and TRBJ2-1; the match to TRBD2 covers 15 bases. This CDR3 region has 17 residues. V was clipped by 4 bases and J by 4 bases; unmatched bases: 6. Germline CDR1 is SGHRS and CDR2 is YFSETQ. The CDR3 loop reads CASSLGLAGGRYNEQFF. In nucleotides, the CDR3 is TGCGCCAGCAGCCTCGGACTAGCGGGAGGGCGGTACAATGAGCAGTTCTTC.

The chain recombines TRBV5-1 with TRBJ2-7, with D perhaps matching TRBD1 (5 bases). Germline-derived CDR1 and CDR2 are SGHRS and YFSETQ. Trimming removed 4 bases from V and 6 bases from J, with 14 bases in between. The CDR3 totals 13 residues. In nucleotides, the CDR3 is TGCGCCAGCAGCGCAGGGTCGTTTCCCGAGCAGTACTTC. It codes for CASSAGSFPEQYF.

V is TRBV6-5 and J is TRBJ2-7; possibly TRBD2 for D (5 bases). This CDR3 has 14 amino acids. Trimming pared 6 bases from V and 0 bases from J, leaving 12 bases between. Germline V gene lookup returns CDR1 MNHEY and CDR2 SVGAGI. CDR3 protein: CASRLAGDSYEQYF. The CDR3 DNA sequence: TGTGCCAGCAGGCTGGCGGGTGACTCCTACGAGCAGTACTTC.

This clone was detected only once. The chain recombines TRBV27 with TRBJ2-4, with a tentative D call TRBD1 (6 bases). This CDR3 contains 17 residues. The V gene lost 5 bases and the J gene lost 0 bases, with 17 bases spanning the gap. CDR1 MNHEY and CDR2 SMNVEV come from the germline V gene (reference sequence). DNA for the CDR3: TGTGCCAGCAGTCTCCGGGACACGCTAATAGCCAAAAACATTCAGTACTTC. Protein sequence: CASSLRDTLIAKNIQYF.

CDR3 nucleotide sequence: TGCGCCAGCAGCCATCCCGTCGACACAAGCACAGATACGCAGTATTTT. This sequence encodes CASSHPVDTSTDTQYF. V gene TRBV4-1 combines with J gene TRBJ2-3; unclear D gene. Germline CDR1 reads MGHRA; CDR2 reads YSYEKL. This CDR3 region has 16 residues. V gave up 3 bases and J gave up 0 bases, with 13 bases separating them.

The chain joins TRBV6-1 to TRBJ2-3, with 7 bases identical to TRBD2. Unmatched junction bases numbered 7, after V lost 6 bases and J lost 1 base. The CDR3 has 15 residues. Germline-derived CDR1 and CDR2 are MNHNS and SASEGT. CDR3 coding DNA: TGTGCCAGCAGGGGGGGGGAGAGGGGCACAGATACGCAGTATTTT. As protein: CASRGGERGTDTQYF.

The V and J genes are TRBV5-1 and TRBJ2-1; 11 bases align to TRBD2. The CDR3 runs to 15 residues. CDR1 is SGHRS, CDR2 YFSETQ, per germline. V lost 0 bases, J lost 10 bases, and 6 bases stayed unmatched. The CDR3 loop is CASSLELAGGWEQFF. The DNA for the CDR3 is TGCGCCAGCAGCTTGGAGCTAGCGGGAGGATGGGAGCAGTTCTTC.

This rearrangement joins TRBV25-1 to TRBJ2-7; the D gene is possibly TRBD2 (6 bases). The germline V and J ends were trimmed by 3 bases and 1 base, with 10 bases remaining between them. Germline V lookup: CDR1 MGHDK, CDR2 SYGVNS. The CDR3 has 14 amino acids. This chain's CDR3 is CASSDAGISYEQYF. CDR3 sequence (DNA): TGTGCCAGCAGTGATGCGGGAATATCCTACGAGCAGTACTTC.

The chain uses TRBV7-2 and TRBJ2-1; 9 positions agree with TRBD2. CDR3 size: 15 residues. In germline, CDR1 is SGHTA, CDR2 FQGNSA. V dropped 2 bases and J dropped 5; count of bases not matched to a gene: 4. CDR3 sequence: CASSLMLAGNNEQFF. CDR3 bases: TGTGCCAGCAGCTTAATGCTAGCGGGAAACAATGAGCAGTTCTTC. The full variable domain, with the rest looked up from reference TRBV7-2 and TRBJ2-1, is GAGVSQSPSNKVTEKGKDVELRCDPISGHTALYWYRQSLGQGLEFLIYFQGNSAPDKSGLPSDRFSAERTGGSVSTLTIQRTQQEDSAVYLCASSLMLAGNNEQFFGPGTRLTVL.

Notes on this clone: This sample includes further DNA sequences coding for the same CDR3. The gene calls are TRBV2 and TRBJ1-5, with 8 bases that match TRBD1. CDR3 length equals 15 residues. With 6 bases clipped from V and 7 bases from J, the junction kept 11 bases outside the gene matches. The germline gives CDR1 SNHLY, CDR2 FYNNEI. CDR3 in amino acids: CASSSQGAGGQPQHF. The DNA for the CDR3 is TGTGCCAGCAGCTCCCAGGGGGCAGGGGGACAGCCCCAGCATTTT.

The rearrangement links TRBV7-9 to TRBJ1-1; D uncertain. V gave up 9 bases and J gave up 1 base, with 3 bases separating them. Germline V gene lookup returns CDR1 SEHNR and CDR2 FQNEAQ (reference sequence). This CDR3 has 10 residues. This chain's CDR3 is CASRNTEAFF. In DNA, the CDR3 is TGTGCCAGTCGGAACACTGAAGCTTTCTTT.

The rearrangement uses TRBV28 and TRBJ2-2; D ambiguous. The germline V gene encodes CDR1 MDHEN and CDR2 SYDVKM. The CDR3 contains 13 residues. The V end was cut by 6 bases, the J end by 5 bases, with 10 bases between. The CDR3 sequence is CASRMTITGELFF. The CDR3 DNA sequence: TGTGCCAGCAGGATGACAATAACCGGGGAGCTGTTTTTT.

This chain links TRBV5-1 with TRBJ2-3; no firm D call. This CDR3 is built from 14 residues. V was pared by 3 bases and J by 4 bases, with 12 bases between. Germline V CDR1 and CDR2: SGHRS, YFSETQ. In nucleotides, the CDR3 is TGCGCCAGCAGCTCGCCAATGGGCGCAGATACGCAGTATTTT. Translated, it gives CASSSPMGADTQYF. The variable domain in full, with the rest retrieved from reference TRBV5-1 and TRBJ2-3, is KAGVTQTPRYLIKTRGQQVTLSCSPISGHRSVSWYQQTPGQGLQFLFEYFSETQRNKGNFPGRFSGRQFSNSRSEMNVSTLELGDSALYLCASSSPMGADTQYFGPGTRLTVL.

The V and J genes are TRBV7-3 and TRBJ1-2; 9 nucleotides line up with TRBD1. Germline V gene lookup returns CDR1 SGHTA and CDR2 FQGTGA. The CDR3 consists of 14 residues. With V trimmed by 0 bases and J by 6 bases, 2 bases remained unmatched. The CDR3 DNA reads TGTGCCAGCAGCTTAACGAGACAGGGGGATGGCTACACCTTC. Translated, it gives CASSLTRQGDGYTF.

The chain carries TRBV5-4 and TRBJ2-2, with 8 positions matching TRBD2. This CDR3 comprises 17 residues. Germline V gene lookup returns CDR1 SGHNT and CDR2 YYREEE (reference sequence). Unmatched junction bases numbered 14, after V lost 4 bases and J lost 6 bases. The CDR3: CASSLTSGASGAGELFF. In nucleotides, the CDR3 is TGTGCCAGCAGCCTCACTAGCGGAGCATCAGGGGCCGGGGAGCTGTTTTTT.

This clone was recorded a few times. The V gene is TRBV5-6, the J gene TRBJ1-1; D call uncertain. With 4 bases removed from V and 4 bases from J, the gap between germline ends came to 8 bases. This CDR3 region has 12 residues. Germline values: CDR1 SGHDT, CDR2 YYEEEE. CDR3 region: CASSNPGTEAFF. CDR3 nucleotide sequence: TGTGCCAGCAGCAACCCAGGCACTGAAGCTTTCTTT.

In its sample, this clone was seen a few times. The chain carries TRBV7-9 and TRBJ1-1; no definite D call. Germline V lookup: CDR1 SEHNR, CDR2 FQNEAQ (reference sequence). The ends were cut back, 3 bases at V and 6 bases at J, with 8 bases in the middle. The CDR3 is 12 amino acids. The CDR3 sequence: CASSLAVAEAFF. The CDR3 coding sequence is TGTGCCAGCAGCTTGGCTGTGGCTGAAGCTTTCTTT.

The DNA for the CDR3 is TGCGCCAGCAGCCAAGATGGTCTCAGGGGCTCTGGCTACACCTTC. This codes for CASSQDGLRGSGYTF. The V and J genes are TRBV4-3 and TRBJ1-2; D may be TRBD1 (6 bases). V dropped 0 bases and J dropped 7 bases, with 15 bases sitting between them. The CDR3 contains 15 residues. Germline loops: CDR1 LGHNA, CDR2 YSLEER.

V gene TRBV5-1 combines with J gene TRBJ2-3, with D maybe TRBD2 (6 bases). CDR1 is SGHRS and CDR2 is YFSETQ in the germline V gene. The V end was cut by 4 bases, the J end by 4 bases, with 10 bases between. There are 13 residues in the CDR3. CDR3 sequence reads: CASSGGTADTQYF. CDR3 nucleotide sequence: TGCGCCAGCAGCGGCGGGACCGCAGATACGCAGTATTTT.

The chain carries TRBV27 and TRBJ1-2, with 9 bases fitting TRBD1. The V gene's germline CDR1 is MNHEY and CDR2 SMNVEV (reference sequence). There are 13 residues in the CDR3. J was trimmed by 8 bases and V by 5 bases; bases with no gene match: 6. The CDR3 bases are TGTGCCAGCAGTCCGCGGACAGGGGAGGGCTACACCTTC. This sequence encodes CASSPRTGEGYTF.

This clone was found once. J is TRBJ2-5 and V is TRBV2, with 10 bases lining up with TRBD1. J was trimmed by 5 bases and V by 8 bases; bases with no gene match: 5. Germline CDR1 SNHLY, CDR2 FYNNEI. There are 13 residues in the CDR3. CDR3 region: CASGTGQGETQYF. The CDR3 DNA reads TGTGCCAGCGGGACGGGACAGGGGGAGACCCAGTACTTC.

This chain uses TRBV12-2 with TRBJ1-3; TRBD1 is the table's D call and was not checked against the DNA. TRBV12-2 is a known pseudogene. There are 15 residues in the CDR3. The CDR3 protein is CASRPDKSSGNTIYF. The CDR3 coding sequence is TGTGCAAGTCGTCCGGACAAGAGCTCTGGAAACACCATATATTTT.

The rearrangement uses TRBV27 and TRBJ2-1, with 7 bases matching TRBD2. The CDR3 has 13 amino acids. The germline V gene encodes CDR1 MNHEY and CDR2 SMNVEV (reference sequence). The V gene end was trimmed by 5 bases and the J gene end by 9 bases; junction bases not matched to a gene: 7. The DNA of the CDR3 is TGTGCCAGCAGTCAACAACTAGCGTTTGAGCAGTTCTTC. Translation: CASSQQLAFEQFF.

The rearrangement links TRBV9 to TRBJ2-2; TRBD1 aligns across 7 bases. Per germline, CDR1 SGDLS and CDR2 YYNGEE. This CDR3 is 16 amino acids long. J was trimmed by 4 bases and V by 3 bases; bases with no gene match: 9. The CDR3 region has the DNA TGTGCCAGCAGCGCACCGGGACAGATAATCACCGGGGAGCTGTTTTTT. As protein: CASSAPGQIITGELFF.